A selection of T cell receptor beta chains follows, all from one sample in a study of human T cells and chemical hapten exposure. TCRdb re-called the RACE reads with MiXCR, one entry per CDR3 protein. The sample consists of around 69,000 distinct CDR3 sequences, around 9.8% of them appearing once. The specimen was whole blood, collected in connection with sensitization to the hapten diphenylcyclopropenone (DPC). These receptor sequences come from a woman aged 40 to 50 with alopecia areata. Some clones in this sample may be carry-over from other donors' samples. CDR3s include the opening cysteine and the closing phenylalanine or tryptophan. D genes are given only for firm matches. A row's size may be missing; if present it is once, few, many or a size class.

d_gene,j_gene,v_gene,abundance,CDR3nt,CDR3aa
.,TRBJ1-2,TRBV7-2,many,TGTGCCAGCAGCGTGTGGGACCTTGCAAGCTATGGCTACACCTTC,CASSVWDLASYGYTF
.,TRBJ2-2,TRBV28,.,TGTGCCAGCAGTAGGGGGGACCAGAACACCGGGGAGCTGTTTTTT,CASSRGDQNTGELFF
TRBD2,TRBJ2-1,TRBV9,few,TGTGCCAGCAGCTTCCTAGCGGGAGAGCAGTTCTTC,CASSFLAGEQFF
.,TRBJ1-1,TRBV29-1,.,TGCAGCGTTGTAGAGGACAGTAATCCCTCAAAAGCTTTCTTT,CSVVEDSNPSKAFF
TRBD1,TRBJ2-1,TRBV5-4,.,TGTGCCAGCAGCTTGGAAGGACAGGGGGCCAATGAGCAGTTCTTC,CASSLEGQGANEQFF
.,TRBJ2-6,TRBV12-5,many,TGTGCTAGTGGCTTCGGACAGGGAGGGTCTGGGGCCAACGTCCTGACTTTC,CASGFGQGGSGANVLTF
.,TRBJ1-2,TRBV19,.,TGTGCCAGTAGTCCTCAGGGGACGAATGGCTATGGCTACACCTTC,CASSPQGTNGYGYTF
.,TRBJ2-3,TRBV5-1,.,TGCGCCAGCAGCTTGGGAGGGATCAACACAGATACGCAGTATTTT,CASSLGGINTDTQYF
.,TRBJ2-3,TRBV5-1,many,TGCGCCAGCAGCGGAGGGACAAAGGATACGCAGTATTTT,CASSGGTKDTQYF
.,TRBJ2-3,TRBV7-2,.,TGTGCCAGCAGCTTGACTTACGATGGGACAGATACGCAGTATTTT,CASSLTYDGTDTQYF
.,TRBJ1-1,TRBV28,.,TGTGCCAGCAGTCTACAAATGGAGGAAGCTTTCTTT,CASSLQMEEAFF
TRBD1,TRBJ1-1,TRBV18,many,TGTGCCAGCTCCAGGGGGGTGAACACTGAAGCTTTCTTT,CASSRGVNTEAFF
.,TRBJ2-5,TRBV6-2/TRBV6-3,many,TGTGCCGGGGGGCAAGACGGGACGGCGACCCAGTACTTC,CAGGQDGTATQYF
.,TRBJ1-1,TRBV2,few,TGTGCCAGGGGCGTGAACACTGAAGCTTTCTTT,CARGVNTEAFF
.,TRBJ2-5,TRBV9,many,TGTGCCAGCAGCGTAGATTCAGGGGCTTTGACCCAGTACTTC,CASSVDSGALTQYF
TRBD1,TRBJ2-2,TRBV27,.,TGTGCCAGCGGCCTAAAACAGGGGGCCGGGGAGCTGTTTTTT,CASGLKQGAGELFF
.,TRBJ1-2,TRBV29-1,few,TGCAGCGTTGAAATCCAGGCGGGCTATGGCTACACCTTC,CSVEIQAGYGYTF
.,TRBJ2-7,TRBV9,many,TGTGCCAGCAGCCGGGACGGGTACTACGAGCAGTACTTC,CASSRDGYYEQYF
.,TRBJ1-5,TRBV7-9,many,TGTGCCAGCAGCCAGGAGGGCGGGGGTCAGCCCCAGCATTTT,CASSQEGGGQPQHF
.,TRBJ2-3,TRBV10-3,few,TGTGCCATCGGAATGGGGACTCTCAGCACAGATACGCAGTATTTT,CAIGMGTLSTDTQYF
.,TRBJ2-7,TRBV6-2/TRBV6-3,.,TGTGCCAGCAGTTCTCGGGGAATTAACTACGAGCAGTACTTC,CASSSRGINYEQYF
.,TRBJ1-2,TRBV7-9,few,TGTGCCAGCAGTCTCGGGTCCTTTCGCAATGGCTACACCTTC,CASSLGSFRNGYTF
.,TRBJ1-2,TRBV7-9,many,TGTGCCAGCAGCTTAGCTCTCGACAGGACCCCCTATGGCTACACCTTC,CASSLALDRTPYGYTF
TRBD1,TRBJ1-5,TRBV6-6,many,TGTGCCAGCAGTTATACAGGGGGCGGCAATCAGCCCCAGCATTTT,CASSYTGGGNQPQHF
TRBD2,TRBJ2-5,TRBV28,few,TGTGCCAGCAGTTTTGTCGGGAGGGGGTACCAAGAGACCCAGTACTTC,CASSFVGRGYQETQYF
.,TRBJ2-3,TRBV11-2,.,TGTGCCAGCAGCTTTAGGAAGGGCGGCGATACAGATACGCAGTATTTT,CASSFRKGGDTDTQYF
TRBD1,TRBJ1-1,TRBV9,many,TGTGCCAGCAGCGTACAGGGGGCTTCCTGCACTGAAGCTTTCTTT,CASSVQGASCTEAFF
.,TRBJ2-3,TRBV28,many,TGTGCCAGCAGAGGCCCGAGCACAGATACGCAGTATTTT,CASRGPSTDTQYF
.,TRBJ2-7,TRBV12-3/TRBV12-4,many,TGTGCCAGCAGTTTTTGGGGTTCGCCCTCCTACGAGCAGTACTTC,CASSFWGSPSYEQYF
TRBD1,TRBJ2-3,TRBV7-2,many,TGTGCCAGCAGTTTAGCAGGGGGCGCGGGCACAGATACGCAGTATTTT,CASSLAGGAGTDTQYF
.,TRBJ2-3,TRBV11-2,few,TGTGCCAGCAGCCCCCTCTCTCCCGATACGCAGTATTTT,CASSPLSPDTQYF
TRBD1,TRBJ2-7,TRBV11-2,.,TGTGCCAGCAGCCTTAGACAGGGGGCGCGCATCGAGCAGTACTTC,CASSLRQGARIEQYF
.,TRBJ1-6,TRBV30,many,TGTGCCTGGAGTGTTCTAATCCTTGGATCACCCCTCCACTTT,CAWSVLILGSPLHF
.,TRBJ2-7,TRBV11-2,many,TGTGCCAGCAGCTTATCGGGCTACTACGAGCAGTACTTC,CASSLSGYYEQYF
.,TRBJ2-1,TRBV2,few,TGTGCCAGCAGTGAAGCGAGGGGCGGGTCTGAGCAGTTCTTC,CASSEARGGSEQFF
TRBD2,TRBJ2-1,TRBV9,.,TGTGCCAGCAGCGTAGAGGGACTAGCGGGGGGGAATGAGCAGTTCTTC,CASSVEGLAGGNEQFF
TRBD1,TRBJ1-1,TRBV6-5,many,TGTGCCAGCAGTGGCAACAGGGGCGACACTGAAGCTTTCTTT,CASSGNRGDTEAFF
.,TRBJ1-1,TRBV12-3/TRBV12-4,.,TGTGCCAGCAGCTTAAGACAGGTGAACACTGAAGCTTTCTTT,CASSLRQVNTEAFF
TRBD1,TRBJ2-5,TRBV12-3/TRBV12-4,few,TGTGCCAGCACATGGGGACAGGTAGAAGAGACCCAGTACTTC,CASTWGQVEETQYF
TRBD1,TRBJ1-4,TRBV7-2,many,TGTGCCAGCAGCCGACAGGGGGAACGGTTTGAAAAACTGTTTTTT,CASSRQGERFEKLFF
TRBD1,TRBJ2-7,TRBV29-1,many,TGCAGCGTTGAGGGAACGCCGGGACAGGGGGCGTACGAGCAGTACTTC,CSVEGTPGQGAYEQYF
TRBD1,TRBJ1-5,TRBV28,many,TGTGCCAGCACCTGGGACAGCCTGAATCAGCCCCAGCATTTT,CASTWDSLNQPQHF
TRBD2,TRBJ2-2,TRBV7-9,many,TGTGCCAGCAGCCCTTTAGCGGGGCAAGCCGGGGAGCTGTTTTTT,CASSPLAGQAGELFF